The rows below give T cell receptor beta chains drawn from one sample of a study of Graves' ophthalmopathy and Graves' hyperthyroidism. TCRdb recomputed calls from the multiplex PCR reads with MiXCR, one row per CDR3 protein. Altogether under 250,000 distinct CDR3 sequences are present, about 22% being singletons, with the ten largest covering around 40%. The sample was peripheral blood. The receptor set was obtained from a woman between 45 and 60 years old with Graves' ophthalmopathy. Each CDR3 is given with its conserved first and last residue. Fields, in order: J gene, V gene, D gene, clone size, CDR3 DNA, CDR3 protein. D genes are given only for firm matches. Clone size is not always given. Where it is, it says once, few, many or a class for expanded clones.

j_gene: TRBJ2-5
v_gene: TRBV4-2
d_gene: TRBD2
abundance: -
CDR3nt: TGTGCCAGCAGCCAAGCTCTCTCCGGGACTAGCGTACAAGAGACCCAGTACTTC
CDR3aa: CASSQALSGTSVQETQYF

j_gene: TRBJ2-7
v_gene: TRBV5-1
d_gene: TRBD2
abundance: many
CDR3nt: TGCGCCAGCAGGGGAGGACTAGCGGGAGAATCTTACGAGCAGTACTTC
CDR3aa: CASRGGLAGESYEQYF

j_gene: TRBJ2-2
v_gene: TRBV14
d_gene: TRBD2
abundance: few
CDR3nt: TGTGCCAGCAGCCAAGGCCTAACTAGCGAGAATTATGACGGGGAGCTGTTTTTT
CDR3aa: CASSQGLTSENYDGELFF

j_gene: TRBJ2-1
v_gene: TRBV9
d_gene: -
abundance: many
CDR3nt: TGTGCCAGCAGCGTAATCGACGCGAACAATGAGCAGTTCTTC
CDR3aa: CASSVIDANNEQFF

j_gene: TRBJ1-2
v_gene: TRBV9
d_gene: TRBD1
abundance: many
CDR3nt: TGTGCCAGCAGTGGGACAGCACTTAGCTACACCTTC
CDR3aa: CASSGTALSYTF

j_gene: TRBJ1-5
v_gene: TRBV6-5
d_gene: -
abundance: many
CDR3nt: TGTGCCAGCAGTTTCCTACTCATGAAGAGCAATCAGCCCCAGCATTTT
CDR3aa: CASSFLLMKSNQPQHF

j_gene: TRBJ2-2
v_gene: TRBV7-7
d_gene: -
abundance: many
CDR3nt: TGTGCTAGCAGCGGCAGGACAGGGGAGCTGTTTTTT
CDR3aa: CASSGRTGELFF

j_gene: TRBJ1-5
v_gene: TRBV6-2/TRBV6-3
d_gene: -
abundance: few
CDR3nt: TGTGCCAGCAGTGAGGCCGGTGGTAGCAATCAGCCCCAGCATTTT
CDR3aa: CASSEAGGSNQPQHF

j_gene: TRBJ1-1
v_gene: TRBV27
d_gene: TRBD1
abundance: many
CDR3nt: TGTGCCAGCAGTTTAAGGGAGACAGGGGGGACTGAAGCCTTCTTT
CDR3aa: CASSLRETGGTEAFF

j_gene: TRBJ2-5
v_gene: TRBV6-2/TRBV6-3
d_gene: -
abundance: -
CDR3nt: TGTGCCAGCAGTTCCGGGGTGACCCAGTACTTC
CDR3aa: CASSSGVTQYF

j_gene: TRBJ2-7
v_gene: TRBV19
d_gene: -
abundance: many
CDR3nt: TGTGCCAGTAGTATCGGTTCAGGGGATTTTTCCGAGCAGTACTTC
CDR3aa: CASSIGSGDFSEQYF

j_gene: TRBJ1-6
v_gene: TRBV6-1
d_gene: -
abundance: -
CDR3nt: TGTGCCAGCAGTCCTAGGGCAGCGTTGCTTAATTCACCCCTCCACTTT
CDR3aa: CASSPRAALLNSPLHF

j_gene: TRBJ2-7
v_gene: TRBV2
d_gene: -
abundance: many
CDR3nt: TGTGCCAGCAGTGAAGCAGGGGGGGTCCCCTACGAGCAGTACTTC
CDR3aa: CASSEAGGVPYEQYF

j_gene: TRBJ2-5
v_gene: TRBV24-1
d_gene: -
abundance: -
CDR3nt: TGTGCCACCAGTGGGCGAACAGGGAGGGGACAAGAGACCCAGTACTTC
CDR3aa: CATSGRTGRGQETQYF

j_gene: TRBJ2-5
v_gene: TRBV7-9
d_gene: TRBD2
abundance: many
CDR3nt: TGTGCCAGCAGCCGTCATCTAGCGGGAGAGGAAGAGACCCAGTACTTC
CDR3aa: CASSRHLAGEEETQYF

j_gene: TRBJ1-2
v_gene: TRBV25-1
d_gene: TRBD1
abundance: many
CDR3nt: TGTGCCAGCAGTGAGCCCCAGGGGGCGTCCTATGGCTACACCTTC
CDR3aa: CASSEPQGASYGYTF

j_gene: TRBJ2-6
v_gene: TRBV11-1
d_gene: -
abundance: -
CDR3nt: TGTGCCAGCAGCCCCGGGGGGGCCAACGTCCTGACTTTC
CDR3aa: CASSPGGANVLTF

j_gene: TRBJ2-2
v_gene: TRBV2
d_gene: -
abundance: many
CDR3nt: TGTGCCGGACGTCCGGGGGCGAACACCGGGGAGCTGTTTTTT
CDR3aa: CAGRPGANTGELFF

j_gene: TRBJ2-1
v_gene: TRBV6-1
d_gene: -
abundance: few
CDR3nt: TGTGCCAGCAACAAAGTGGATGAGCAGTTCTTC
CDR3aa: CASNKVDEQFF

j_gene: TRBJ2-6
v_gene: TRBV5-6
d_gene: -
abundance: many
CDR3nt: TGTGCCAGCAGCTCAAAGGATCGAGGCTGGGGTGGGGCCAACGTCCTGACTTTC
CDR3aa: CASSSKDRGWGGANVLTF

j_gene: TRBJ2-2
v_gene: TRBV20-1
d_gene: TRBD2
abundance: few
CDR3nt: TGCAGTGCTAGAGTTCCGGGCGGGAGGGCCGGGGAGCTGTTTTTT
CDR3aa: CSARVPGGRAGELFF

j_gene: TRBJ2-7
v_gene: TRBV28
d_gene: -
abundance: -
CDR3nt: TGTGCCAGCGAAACCCCTCGGGGCTCCTACGAGCAGTACTTC
CDR3aa: CASETPRGSYEQYF

j_gene: TRBJ2-7
v_gene: TRBV12-3/TRBV12-4
d_gene: TRBD2
abundance: many
CDR3nt: TGTGCCAGCAGTTTTAGTCCCAGCGGGAGTGTTTACGAGCAGTACTTC
CDR3aa: CASSFSPSGSVYEQYF

j_gene: TRBJ2-7
v_gene: TRBV12-3/TRBV12-4
d_gene: TRBD1
abundance: few
CDR3nt: TGTGCCAGCAGTTTAGCAGGGGGCCTCAACGAGCAGTACTTC
CDR3aa: CASSLAGGLNEQYF

j_gene: TRBJ2-2
v_gene: TRBV7-9
d_gene: -
abundance: few
CDR3nt: TGTGCCAGCCTCAGGGGTAGCACCGGGGGGCTGTTTTTT
CDR3aa: CASLRGSTGGLFF

j_gene: TRBJ2-2
v_gene: TRBV12-3/TRBV12-4
d_gene: -
abundance: -
CDR3nt: TGTGCCAGCAGCCTTAGCGGACACACCGGGGAGCTGTTTTTT
CDR3aa: CASSLSGHTGELFF

j_gene: TRBJ2-5
v_gene: TRBV28
d_gene: TRBD1
abundance: many
CDR3nt: TGTGCCAGCAGTTTATGGGGACAGGTTAAGACCCAGTACTTC
CDR3aa: CASSLWGQVKTQYF

j_gene: TRBJ2-7
v_gene: TRBV30
d_gene: -
abundance: many
CDR3nt: TGTGCCTGGAGTGTCGCCGGGGTAGGGCCCCGCGAGCAGTACTTC
CDR3aa: CAWSVAGVGPREQYF

j_gene: TRBJ1-1
v_gene: TRBV2
d_gene: -
abundance: many
CDR3nt: TGTGCCAGCAGTGAGAGGAGGGGAGTCGCTGAAGCTTTCTTT
CDR3aa: CASSERRGVAEAFF

j_gene: TRBJ1-2
v_gene: TRBV20-1
d_gene: TRBD1
abundance: many
CDR3nt: TGCAGTGCCCCAACCCGGGACAGACTTTTTATGGATGGCTACACCTTC
CDR3aa: CSAPTRDRLFMDGYTF

j_gene: TRBJ2-2
v_gene: TRBV29-1
d_gene: -
abundance: many
CDR3nt: TGCAGCGTTGCACGGGACGGAAGCACCAGGGAGCTGTTTTTT
CDR3aa: CSVARDGSTRELFF

j_gene: TRBJ2-5
v_gene: TRBV6-1
d_gene: -
abundance: -
CDR3nt: TGTGCCACACAACAGGGGGGGGCAGAGACCCAGTACTTC
CDR3aa: CATQQGGAETQYF

j_gene: TRBJ2-5
v_gene: TRBV4-1
d_gene: TRBD2
abundance: -
CDR3nt: TGCGCCAGCAGCCAAGATCACGGCGGGAGGGCTTCAGAGACCCAGTACTTC
CDR3aa: CASSQDHGGRASETQYF

j_gene: TRBJ2-4
v_gene: TRBV10-3
d_gene: -
abundance: many
CDR3nt: TGTGCCATCAGTTCCTTTGAGGGTGCCAAAAACATTCAGTACTTC
CDR3aa: CAISSFEGAKNIQYF

j_gene: TRBJ1-1
v_gene: TRBV15
d_gene: TRBD1
abundance: many
CDR3nt: TGTGCCACCAGCAGAGGGGACAGGGTGAACACTGAAGCTTTCTTT
CDR3aa: CATSRGDRVNTEAFF

j_gene: TRBJ2-7
v_gene: TRBV6-5
d_gene: TRBD1
abundance: many
CDR3nt: TGTGCCAGCTTCGGGACAGGGAAACTTTCCTACGAGCAGTACTTC
CDR3aa: CASFGTGKLSYEQYF

j_gene: TRBJ2-7
v_gene: TRBV7-9
d_gene: TRBD2
abundance: many
CDR3nt: TGTGCCAGCAGCTTAGGGGCTAGCGGGAACGACGAGCAGTACTTC
CDR3aa: CASSLGASGNDEQYF

j_gene: TRBJ2-2
v_gene: TRBV6-1
d_gene: -
abundance: many
CDR3nt: TGTGCCAGCAGTGGCCCGGGACGGATCGCGGTGAACACCGGGGAGCTGTTTTTT
CDR3aa: CASSGPGRIAVNTGELFF

j_gene: TRBJ1-5
v_gene: TRBV24-1
d_gene: TRBD1
abundance: -
CDR3nt: TGTGCCACCAGTGATTTTGGGGGACAGGGGGCCATAGCCAATCAGCCCCAGCATTTT
CDR3aa: CATSDFGGQGAIANQPQHF

j_gene: TRBJ1-5
v_gene: TRBV6-1
d_gene: -
abundance: many
CDR3nt: TGTGCCAGCACCGGTCTTAGGGGGGACGGTCAGCCCCAGCATTTT
CDR3aa: CASTGLRGDGQPQHF

j_gene: TRBJ2-2
v_gene: TRBV29-1
d_gene: -
abundance: many
CDR3nt: TGCAGCGTTGCCATCTCGAACACCGGGGAGCTGTTTTTT
CDR3aa: CSVAISNTGELFF

j_gene: TRBJ2-7
v_gene: TRBV5-4
d_gene: -
abundance: many
CDR3nt: TGTGCCAGCAGCTTGTCTACCCTGGACGAGCAGTACTTC
CDR3aa: CASSLSTLDEQYF

j_gene: TRBJ1-1
v_gene: TRBV12-5
d_gene: -
abundance: -
CDR3nt: TGTGCTAGTGATGAGGGGGAGGGAGGCGAAGCTTTCTTT
CDR3aa: CASDEGEGGEAFF

j_gene: TRBJ1-5
v_gene: TRBV29-1
d_gene: TRBD1
abundance: many
CDR3nt: TGCAGCGTTGGACAGGGCGGCAATCAGCCCCAGCATTTT
CDR3aa: CSVGQGGNQPQHF

j_gene: TRBJ2-5
v_gene: TRBV28
d_gene: TRBD2
abundance: -
CDR3nt: TGTGCCAGCAGTACCTACCGAAGCGGGAGTTCGAAGACCCAGTACTTC
CDR3aa: CASSTYRSGSSKTQYF

j_gene: TRBJ2-7
v_gene: TRBV28
d_gene: TRBD2
abundance: many
CDR3nt: TGTGCCAGTGGGGTAGCGGGAGCATCCCCCAGGGAGCAGTACTTC
CDR3aa: CASGVAGASPREQYF

j_gene: TRBJ1-5
v_gene: TRBV2
d_gene: -
abundance: -
CDR3nt: TGTGCCAGCAGCCCTGGCGCAGGGAAGGGATATAGCAATCAGCCCCAGCATTTT
CDR3aa: CASSPGAGKGYSNQPQHF

j_gene: TRBJ2-3
v_gene: TRBV5-1
d_gene: TRBD2
abundance: few
CDR3nt: TGCGCCAGCAGCTTGGTATCTAGCGGTTCTCTAGATACGCAGTATTTT
CDR3aa: CASSLVSSGSLDTQYF

j_gene: TRBJ1-1
v_gene: TRBV18
d_gene: -
abundance: many
CDR3nt: TGTGCCAGCTCTCCCTTGGGGAGGAACACTGAAGCTTTCTTT
CDR3aa: CASSPLGRNTEAFF

j_gene: TRBJ2-7
v_gene: TRBV30
d_gene: -
abundance: -
CDR3nt: TGTGCCTGGAGTGTAAGGCTTTTGAGCGAGCAGTACTTC
CDR3aa: CAWSVRLLSEQYF

j_gene: TRBJ1-1
v_gene: TRBV27
d_gene: -
abundance: many
CDR3nt: TGTGCCAGCAGTCCCATGCGGATGGACACTGAAGCTTTCTTT
CDR3aa: CASSPMRMDTEAFF

j_gene: TRBJ1-2
v_gene: TRBV19
d_gene: -
abundance: many
CDR3nt: TGTGCCAGTAGTATAGGTTTACGGCGTCTTAACTATGGCTACACCTTC
CDR3aa: CASSIGLRRLNYGYTF

j_gene: TRBJ1-1
v_gene: TRBV12-3/TRBV12-4
d_gene: TRBD1
abundance: many
CDR3nt: TGTGCCAGCACCCTGGGGAGGGGCAGGGGGTATACTGAAGCTTTCTTT
CDR3aa: CASTLGRGRGYTEAFF

j_gene: TRBJ2-5
v_gene: TRBV5-1
d_gene: TRBD2
abundance: many
CDR3nt: TGCGCCAGCAGCTTGGACGGGGGGAGGGAGACCCAGTACTTC
CDR3aa: CASSLDGGRETQYF

j_gene: TRBJ2-2
v_gene: TRBV11-3
d_gene: -
abundance: many
CDR3nt: TGTGCCAGCAGCTTAGGGGCGGCGAGTCGGACCGGGGAGCTGTTTTTT
CDR3aa: CASSLGAASRTGELFF

j_gene: TRBJ2-5
v_gene: TRBV11-2
d_gene: -
abundance: many
CDR3nt: TGTGCCAGCAGCTTAGGGGGCAACCAAGCCCAGTACTTC
CDR3aa: CASSLGGNQAQYF

j_gene: TRBJ1-1
v_gene: TRBV20-1
d_gene: TRBD1
abundance: many
CDR3nt: TGCAGTGCTAGGATCGGGACAGGGGGCTTGGGGAACACTGAAGCTTTCTTT
CDR3aa: CSARIGTGGLGNTEAFF

j_gene: TRBJ2-7
v_gene: TRBV7-3
d_gene: -
abundance: many
CDR3nt: TGTGCCAGCAGGTCCTTAGGAGGGGAGCAGTACTTC
CDR3aa: CASRSLGGEQYF

j_gene: TRBJ2-5
v_gene: TRBV11-2
d_gene: TRBD2
abundance: many
CDR3nt: TGTGCCAGCAGCCTGGGAAGGGGAGGGCGAGAGACCCAGTACTTC
CDR3aa: CASSLGRGGRETQYF

j_gene: TRBJ1-5
v_gene: TRBV24-1
d_gene: -
abundance: -
CDR3nt: TGTGCTACGGGGGGGGACTCGGGTTATCAGCCCCAGCATTTT
CDR3aa: CATGGDSGYQPQHF